The entry below gives a single T cell receptor beta chain sequence along with its context. The antigen is undetermined. The germline V gene has CDR1 SGHDN and CDR2 FVKESK. The CDR3 consists of 13 residues. V shed 8 bases, J shed 8 bases, and the junction held 4 bases outside the gene matches. The time point here: newly diagnosed GD, antithyroid drugs for less than 3 months. TCR sequences were obtained from RNA taken from PBMCs. The source of the sample is a study of regulatory T cells in long-lasting Graves disease. Study in general: The antithyroid drugs taken by newly diagnosed Graves' patients had been used for under 3 months.

The study, taken as a whole, reports: Between persistent patients, fewer than 3,500 public clonotypes were shared, exceeding the 966 shared between new patients.

Arm-PCR with iRepertoire HTBI primers amplified the CDR3 regions for these TCR beta libraries. One entry per CDR3 protein, called by TCRdb with MiXCR from the multiplex PCR reads. The sample holds about 620,000 distinct CDR3 sequences; around 15% are singletons and the top ten take around 18%. These same data were also listed under a study on T cells in Graves' hyperthyroidism and ophthalmopathy. That study adds: Hyperthyroidism patients were newly diagnosed, had disease duration under 2 months, and were aged 18 to 65 years. Most thyroid-expanded clonotypes above 0.001 were also found in blood.

The V gene is TRBV14, the J gene TRBJ1-6; 9 nucleotides align to TRBD1. Source: peripheral blood mononuclear cells (PBMCs), taken at new diagnosis, from a patient treated with antithyroid drugs. The TCR was taken from a woman in her 30s with Graves disease. The chain's CDR3 is CASAWTGDSPLHF. Written as DNA, the CDR3 is TGTGCCAGCGCTTGGACAGGGGATTCACCCCTCCACTTT. Full variable domain (rest looked up from reference TRBV14 and TRBJ1-6): EAGVTQFPSHSVIEKGQTVTLRCDPISGHDNLYWYRRVMGKEIKFLLHFVKESKQDESGMPNNRFLAERTGGTYSTLKVQPAELEDSGVYFCASAWTGDSPLHFGNGTRLTVT.